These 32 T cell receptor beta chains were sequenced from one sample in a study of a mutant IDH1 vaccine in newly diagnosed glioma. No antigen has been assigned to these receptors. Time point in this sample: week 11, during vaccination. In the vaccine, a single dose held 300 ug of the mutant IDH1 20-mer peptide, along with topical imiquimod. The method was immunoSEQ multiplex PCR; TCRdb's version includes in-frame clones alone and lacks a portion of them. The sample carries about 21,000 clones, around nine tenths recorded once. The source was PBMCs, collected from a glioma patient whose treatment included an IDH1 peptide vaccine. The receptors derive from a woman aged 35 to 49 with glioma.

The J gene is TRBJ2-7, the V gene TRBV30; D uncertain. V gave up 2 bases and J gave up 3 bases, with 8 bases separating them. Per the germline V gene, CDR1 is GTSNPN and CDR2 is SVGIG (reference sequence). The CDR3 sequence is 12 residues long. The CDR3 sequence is CAWSRVGYEQYF. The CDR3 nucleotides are TGTGCCTGGAGTAGGGTGGGCTACGAGCAGTACTTC.

CDR3 bases: TGTGCCAGCAGTTTAGCGGGACTGAATGAGCAGTTCTTC. As protein: CASSLAGLNEQFF. The chain links TRBV6-6 to TRBJ2-1, with TRBD2 matching 8 bases. The CDR3 covers 13 residues. V dropped 4 bases and J dropped 7; count of bases not matched to a gene: 3. Looked up from germline, CDR1 is MNHNY and CDR2 is SVGAGI (reference sequence).

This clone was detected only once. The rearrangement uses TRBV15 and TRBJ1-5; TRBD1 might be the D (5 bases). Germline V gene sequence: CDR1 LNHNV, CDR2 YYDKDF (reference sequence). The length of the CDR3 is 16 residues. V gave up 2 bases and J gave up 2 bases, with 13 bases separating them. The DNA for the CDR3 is TGTGCCACCAGCAGATTGGGGGTTAGGGGCAATCAGCCCCAGCATTTT. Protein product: CATSRLGVRGNQPQHF. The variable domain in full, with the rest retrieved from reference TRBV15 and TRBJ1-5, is DAMVIQNPRYQVTQFGKPVTLSCSQTLNHNVMYWYQQKSSQAPKLLFHYYDKDFNNEADTPDNFQSRRPNTSFCFLDIRSPGLGDTAMYLCATSRLGVRGNQPQHFGDGTRLSIL.

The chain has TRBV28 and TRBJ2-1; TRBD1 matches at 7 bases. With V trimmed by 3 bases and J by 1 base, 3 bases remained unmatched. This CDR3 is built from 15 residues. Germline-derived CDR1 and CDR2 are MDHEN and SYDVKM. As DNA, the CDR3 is TGTGCCAGCAGTTTGTACAGGGGTTCCTACAATGAGCAGTTCTTC. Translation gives CASSLYRGSYNEQFF.

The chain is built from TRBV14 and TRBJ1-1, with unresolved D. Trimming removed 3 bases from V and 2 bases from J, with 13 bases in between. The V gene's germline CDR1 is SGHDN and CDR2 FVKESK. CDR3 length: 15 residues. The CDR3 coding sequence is TGTGCCAGCAGCCAGAAAATTGGTGACAACACTGAAGCTTTCTTT. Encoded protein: CASSQKIGDNTEAFF.

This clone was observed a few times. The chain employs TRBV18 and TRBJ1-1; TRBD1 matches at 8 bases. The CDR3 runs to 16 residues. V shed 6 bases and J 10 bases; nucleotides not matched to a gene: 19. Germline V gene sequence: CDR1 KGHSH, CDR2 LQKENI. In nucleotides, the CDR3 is TGTGCCAGCTCGAGACAGGGGAAGCTAAGTGAGAATGGAGCTTTCTTT. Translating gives CASSRQGKLSENGAFF.

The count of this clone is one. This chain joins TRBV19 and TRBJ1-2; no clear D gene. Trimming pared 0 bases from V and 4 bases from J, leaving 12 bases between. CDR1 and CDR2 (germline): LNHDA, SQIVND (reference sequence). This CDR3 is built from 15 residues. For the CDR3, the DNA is TGTGCCAGTAGTATAGATCGGTACAGTATCTATGGCTACACCTTC. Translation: CASSIDRYSIYGYTF.

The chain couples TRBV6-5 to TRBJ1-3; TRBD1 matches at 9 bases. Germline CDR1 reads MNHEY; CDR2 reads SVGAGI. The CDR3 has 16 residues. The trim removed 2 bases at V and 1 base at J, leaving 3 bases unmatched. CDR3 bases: TGTGCCAGCAGTTACGGGGGGACAGGGTCTGGAAACACCATATATTTT. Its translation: CASSYGGTGSGNTIYF.

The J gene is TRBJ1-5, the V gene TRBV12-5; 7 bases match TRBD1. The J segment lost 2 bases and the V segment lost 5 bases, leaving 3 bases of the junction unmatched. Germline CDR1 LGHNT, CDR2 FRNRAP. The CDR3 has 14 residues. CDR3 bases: TGTGCTAGTGGTACAGGGGTGGGCAATCAGCCCCAGCATTTT. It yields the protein CASGTGVGNQPQHF.

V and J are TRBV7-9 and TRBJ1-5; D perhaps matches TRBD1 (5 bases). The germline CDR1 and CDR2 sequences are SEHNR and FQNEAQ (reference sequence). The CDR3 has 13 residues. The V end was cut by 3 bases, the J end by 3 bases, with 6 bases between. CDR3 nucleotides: TGTGCCAGCAGCTTGGGACTCAATCAGCCCCAGCATTTT. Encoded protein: CASSLGLNQPQHF.

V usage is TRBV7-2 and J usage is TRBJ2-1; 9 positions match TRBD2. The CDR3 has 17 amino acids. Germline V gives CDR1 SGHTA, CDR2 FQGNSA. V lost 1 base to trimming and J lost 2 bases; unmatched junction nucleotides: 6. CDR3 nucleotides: TGTGCCAGCAGCTTAGGGCTAGCGGGAACCCCCTACAATGAGCAGTTCTTC. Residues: CASSLGLAGTPYNEQFF.

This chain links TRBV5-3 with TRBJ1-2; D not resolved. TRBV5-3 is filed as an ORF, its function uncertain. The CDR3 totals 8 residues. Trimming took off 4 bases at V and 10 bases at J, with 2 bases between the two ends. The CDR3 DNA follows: TGTGCCAGAAGCCTCTACACCTTC. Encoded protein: CARSLYTF.

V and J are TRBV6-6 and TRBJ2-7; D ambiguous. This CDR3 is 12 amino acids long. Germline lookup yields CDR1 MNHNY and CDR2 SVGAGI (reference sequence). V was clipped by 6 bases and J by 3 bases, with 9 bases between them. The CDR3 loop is CASRAGYYEQYF. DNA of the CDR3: TGTGCCAGCAGGGCAGGCTACTACGAGCAGTACTTC.

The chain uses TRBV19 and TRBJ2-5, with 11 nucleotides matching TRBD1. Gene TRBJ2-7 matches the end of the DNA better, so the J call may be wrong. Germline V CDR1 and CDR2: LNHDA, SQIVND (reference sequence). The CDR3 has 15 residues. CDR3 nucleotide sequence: TGTGCCAGTAGTATCCGGGACAGGGGGATCTACGAGCAGTACTTC. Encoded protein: CASSIRDRGIYEQYF.

CDR3 nucleotide sequence: TGTGCCAGCACCAACCTCGGGGCAGGCGGCAATCAGCCCCAGCATTTT. Translating gives CASTNLGAGGNQPQHF. The chain carries TRBV27 and TRBJ1-5; maybe TRBD1 (5 bases). This CDR3 is 16 amino acids long. Germline CDR1 is MNHEY and CDR2 is SMNVEV (reference sequence). Trimming took 7 bases from V and 2 from J, leaving 18 bases between them.

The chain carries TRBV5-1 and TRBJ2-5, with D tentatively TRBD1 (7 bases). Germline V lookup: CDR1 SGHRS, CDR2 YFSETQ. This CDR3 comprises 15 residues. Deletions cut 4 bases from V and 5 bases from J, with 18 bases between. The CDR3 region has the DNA TGCGCCAGCAGCGCGGGGACAGCGGAGGGGGAGACCCAGTACTTC. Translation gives CASSAGTAEGETQYF.

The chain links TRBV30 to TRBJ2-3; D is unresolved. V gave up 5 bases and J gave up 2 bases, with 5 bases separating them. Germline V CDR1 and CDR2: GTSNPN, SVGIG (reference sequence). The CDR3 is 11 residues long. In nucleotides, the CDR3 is TGTGCCTGGGGGTTCACAGATACGCAGTATTTT. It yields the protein CAWGFTDTQYF.

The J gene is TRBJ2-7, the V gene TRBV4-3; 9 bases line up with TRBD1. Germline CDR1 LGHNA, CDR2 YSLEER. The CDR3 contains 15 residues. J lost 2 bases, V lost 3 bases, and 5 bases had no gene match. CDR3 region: CASSHRQGGTYEQYF. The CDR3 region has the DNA TGCGCCAGCAGCCACAGACAGGGGGGGACCTACGAGCAGTACTTC.

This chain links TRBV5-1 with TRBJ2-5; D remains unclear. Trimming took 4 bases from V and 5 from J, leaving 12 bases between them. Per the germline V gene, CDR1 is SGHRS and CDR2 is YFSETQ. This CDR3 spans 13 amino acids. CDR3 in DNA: TGCGCCAGCAGCCTCAGACTGGAGGAGACCCAGTACTTC. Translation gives CASSLRLEETQYF.

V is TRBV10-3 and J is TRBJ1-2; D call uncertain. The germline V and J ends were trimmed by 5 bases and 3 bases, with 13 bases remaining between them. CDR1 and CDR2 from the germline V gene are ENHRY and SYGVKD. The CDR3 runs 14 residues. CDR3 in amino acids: CAISPSGGDYGYTF. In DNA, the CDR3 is TGTGCCATCAGTCCTTCGGGTGGAGACTATGGCTACACCTTC.

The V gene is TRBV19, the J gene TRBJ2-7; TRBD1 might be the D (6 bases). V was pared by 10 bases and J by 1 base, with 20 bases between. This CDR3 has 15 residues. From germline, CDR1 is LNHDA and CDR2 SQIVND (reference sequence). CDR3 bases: TGTGCCACCGGTAAGGGGGTCCTGGGATCCTACGAGCAGTACTTC. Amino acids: CATGKGVLGSYEQYF.

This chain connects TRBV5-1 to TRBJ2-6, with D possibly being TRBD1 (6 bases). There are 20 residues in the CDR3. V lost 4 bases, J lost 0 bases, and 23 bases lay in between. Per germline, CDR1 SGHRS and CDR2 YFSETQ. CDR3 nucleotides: TGCGCCAGCAGCGTACCATTAAGCGAGAGGGGGACCTCTGGGGCCAACGTCCTGACTTTC. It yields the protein CASSVPLSERGTSGANVLTF.

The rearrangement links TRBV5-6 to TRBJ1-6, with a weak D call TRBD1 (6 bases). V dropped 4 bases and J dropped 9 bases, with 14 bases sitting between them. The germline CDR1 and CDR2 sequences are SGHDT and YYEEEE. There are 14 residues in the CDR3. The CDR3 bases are TGTGCCAGCAGCCACCCGGGGGCTTCTTCACCCCTCCACTTT. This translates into CASSHPGASSPLHF.

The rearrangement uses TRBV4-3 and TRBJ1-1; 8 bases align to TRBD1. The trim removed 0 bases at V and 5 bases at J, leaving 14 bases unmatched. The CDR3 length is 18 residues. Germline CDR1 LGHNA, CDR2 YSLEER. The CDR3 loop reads CASSQERWAQGAGTEAFF. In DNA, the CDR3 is TGCGCCAGCAGCCAAGAAAGGTGGGCTCAGGGGGCAGGGACTGAAGCTTTCTTT.

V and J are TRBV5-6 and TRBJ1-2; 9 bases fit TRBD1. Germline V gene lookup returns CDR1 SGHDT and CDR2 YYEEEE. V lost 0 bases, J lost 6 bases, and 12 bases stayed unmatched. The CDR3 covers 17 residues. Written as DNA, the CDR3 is TGTGCCAGCAGCTTGGCCGTTCTGGGACAGGGTAATCATGGCTACACCTTC. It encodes CASSLAVLGQGNHGYTF.

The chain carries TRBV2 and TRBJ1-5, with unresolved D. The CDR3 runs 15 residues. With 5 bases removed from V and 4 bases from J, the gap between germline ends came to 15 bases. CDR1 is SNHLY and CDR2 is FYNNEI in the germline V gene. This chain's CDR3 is CASSHEERENQPQHF. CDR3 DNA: TGTGCCAGCAGTCACGAGGAAAGGGAAAATCAGCCCCAGCATTTT. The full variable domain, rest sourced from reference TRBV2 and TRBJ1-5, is EPEVTQTPSHQVTQMGQEVILRCVPISNHLYFYWYRQILGQKVEFLVSFYNNEISEKSEIFDDQFSVERPDGSNFTLKIRSTKLEDSAMYFCASSHEERENQPQHFGDGTRLSIL.

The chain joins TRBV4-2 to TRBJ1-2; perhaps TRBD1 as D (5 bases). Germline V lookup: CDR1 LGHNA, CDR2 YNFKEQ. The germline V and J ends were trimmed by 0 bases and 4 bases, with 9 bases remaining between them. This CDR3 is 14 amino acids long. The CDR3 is CASSQELTVYGYTF. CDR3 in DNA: TGTGCCAGCAGCCAAGAACTGACAGTCTATGGCTACACCTTC.

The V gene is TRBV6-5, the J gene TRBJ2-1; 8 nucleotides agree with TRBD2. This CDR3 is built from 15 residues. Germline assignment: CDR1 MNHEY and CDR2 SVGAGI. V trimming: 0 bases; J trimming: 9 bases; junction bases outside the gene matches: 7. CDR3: CASSYSRGGQGEQFF. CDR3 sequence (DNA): TGTGCCAGCAGTTACTCACGGGGGGGCCAGGGTGAGCAGTTCTTC.

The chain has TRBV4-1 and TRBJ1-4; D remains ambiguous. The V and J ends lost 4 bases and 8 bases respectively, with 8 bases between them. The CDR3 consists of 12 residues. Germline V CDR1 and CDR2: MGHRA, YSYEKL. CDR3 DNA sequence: TGCGCCAGCAGCCCCCGCGGCGAAAAACTGTTTTTT. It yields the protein CASSPRGEKLFF.

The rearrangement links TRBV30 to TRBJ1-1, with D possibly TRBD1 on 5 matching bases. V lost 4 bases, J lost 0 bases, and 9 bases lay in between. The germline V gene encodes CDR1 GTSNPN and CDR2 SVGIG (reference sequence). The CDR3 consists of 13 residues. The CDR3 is CAWMRQLNTEAFF. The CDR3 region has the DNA TGTGCCTGGATGCGACAGCTGAACACTGAAGCTTTCTTT.

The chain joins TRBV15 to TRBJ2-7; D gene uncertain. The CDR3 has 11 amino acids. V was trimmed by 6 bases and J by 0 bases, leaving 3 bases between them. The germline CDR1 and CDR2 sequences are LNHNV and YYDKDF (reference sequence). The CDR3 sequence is CATRDSYEQYF. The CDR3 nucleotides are TGTGCCACCAGGGACTCCTACGAGCAGTACTTC.

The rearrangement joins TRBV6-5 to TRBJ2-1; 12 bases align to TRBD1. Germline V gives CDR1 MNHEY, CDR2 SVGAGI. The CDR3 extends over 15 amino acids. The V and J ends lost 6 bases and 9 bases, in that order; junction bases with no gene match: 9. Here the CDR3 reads CASRQPGQGAIEQFF. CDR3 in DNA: TGTGCCAGCAGACAGCCGGGACAGGGGGCCATTGAGCAGTTCTTC.